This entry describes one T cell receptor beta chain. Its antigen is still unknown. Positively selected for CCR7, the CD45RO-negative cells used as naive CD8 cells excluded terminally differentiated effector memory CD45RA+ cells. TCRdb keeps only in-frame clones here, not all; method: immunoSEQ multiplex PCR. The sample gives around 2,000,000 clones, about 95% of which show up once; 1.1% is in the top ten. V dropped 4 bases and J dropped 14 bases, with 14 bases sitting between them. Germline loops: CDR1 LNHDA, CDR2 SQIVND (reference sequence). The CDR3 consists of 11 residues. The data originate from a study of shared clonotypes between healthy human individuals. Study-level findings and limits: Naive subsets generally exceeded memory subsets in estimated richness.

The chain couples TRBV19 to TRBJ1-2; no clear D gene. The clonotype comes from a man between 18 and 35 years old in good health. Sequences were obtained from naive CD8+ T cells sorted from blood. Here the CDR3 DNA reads TGTGCCAGTAGTAGGAGTTTATTCTCTACCTTC. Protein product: CASSRSLFSTF.